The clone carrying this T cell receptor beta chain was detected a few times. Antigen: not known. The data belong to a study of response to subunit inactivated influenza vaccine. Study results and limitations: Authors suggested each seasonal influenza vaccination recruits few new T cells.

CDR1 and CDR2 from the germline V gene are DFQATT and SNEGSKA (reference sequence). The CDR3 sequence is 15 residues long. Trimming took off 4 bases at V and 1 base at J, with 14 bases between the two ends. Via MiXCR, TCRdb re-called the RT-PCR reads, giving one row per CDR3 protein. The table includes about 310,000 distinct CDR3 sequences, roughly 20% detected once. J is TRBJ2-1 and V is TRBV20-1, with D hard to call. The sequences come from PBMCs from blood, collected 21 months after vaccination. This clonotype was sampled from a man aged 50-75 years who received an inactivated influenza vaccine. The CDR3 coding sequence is TGCAGTGCTACCCTAGTTGGTAGATCCTACAATGAGCAGTTCTTC. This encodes CSATLVGRSYNEQFF.